A selection of T cell receptor beta chains follows, all from one sample in a study of blood T cells in healthy people across ages. TCRdb analysed the 5' RACE reads with MiXCR anew, one entry per CDR3 protein. The sample has some 700,000 distinct CDR3 sequences, around 40% seen once. The sequencing input was blood. The receptor source for this set is a woman aged 60-75 years in good health. Both conserved end residues are part of each CDR3.

V gene: TRBV20-1
CDR3 length: 16
CDR3 protein: CSARDAGRKGTGELFF

V gene: TRBV29-1
CDR3 length: 15
CDR3 protein: CSVLPLRQGPTEAFF

V gene: TRBV20-1
CDR3 length: 12
CDR3 protein: CSARGVVNEQFF

V gene: TRBV18
CDR3 length: 18
CDR3 protein: CASSPFQGTRRNQETQYF

V gene: TRBV7-9
CDR3 length: 16
CDR3 protein: CASSFQLAADYNEQFF

V gene: TRBV3-1
CDR3 length: 16
CDR3 protein: CASSQGGRGRYNEQFF

V gene: TRBV3-1
CDR3 length: 15
CDR3 protein: CASSRGTSNSNEQFF

V gene: TRBV30
CDR3 length: 13
CDR3 protein: CAWNGGGSLEQFF

V gene: TRBV27
CDR3 length: 13
CDR3 protein: CASTGTGRFEAFF

V gene: TRBV4-2
CDR3 length: 14
CDR3 protein: CASGREGVNSPLHF

V gene: TRBV11-2
CDR3 length: 14
CDR3 protein: CASSQGSFQETQYF

V gene: TRBV20-1
CDR3 length: 13
CDR3 protein: CSAKDSMNTEAFF

V gene: TRBV5-1
CDR3 length: 12
CDR3 protein: CASSFGAAEQFF

V gene: TRBV9
CDR3 length: 14
CDR3 protein: CASSPTGGEETQYF

V gene: TRBV9
CDR3 length: 14
CDR3 protein: CASSQSTKAYEQYF

V gene: TRBV27
CDR3 length: 12
CDR3 protein: CASSIQSGELFF

V gene: TRBV20-1
CDR3 length: 14
CDR3 protein: CSASKRQGGETQYF

V gene: TRBV5-1
CDR3 length: 13
CDR3 protein: CASSQSEVAEAFF

V gene: TRBV12-5
CDR3 length: 16
CDR3 protein: CASGLVLEGRGETQYF

V gene: TRBV9
CDR3 length: 14
CDR3 protein: CASSVRTASYEQYF

V gene: TRBV20-1
CDR3 length: 14
CDR3 protein: CSARGDRGEHEQYF

V gene: TRBV10-3
CDR3 length: 13
CDR3 protein: CAIGGTNNSPLHF

V gene: TRBV2
CDR3 length: 14
CDR3 protein: CASSRSGSGNEQFF

V gene: TRBV29-1
CDR3 length: 16
CDR3 protein: CSVETLGTANSYEQYF

V gene: TRBV5-1
CDR3 length: 15
CDR3 protein: CTSSSTTSIANEQFF

V gene: TRBV27
CDR3 length: 14
CDR3 protein: CASSKSSYNSPLHF

V gene: TRBV7-2
CDR3 length: 14
CDR3 protein: CASSVTSAGNEQFF

V gene: TRBV2
CDR3 length: 15
CDR3 protein: CASSGGGSSYNKQFF

V gene: TRBV5-1
CDR3 length: 14
CDR3 protein: CASSRRVGQETQYF

V gene: TRBV20-1
CDR3 length: 11
CDR3 protein: CSANGPDTQYF

V gene: TRBV29-1
CDR3 length: 12
CDR3 protein: CSVVPGWDEQFF

V gene: TRBV20-1
CDR3 length: 13
CDR3 protein: CSAGHGQNTEAFF

V gene: TRBV7-9
CDR3 length: 13
CDR3 protein: CASSLEGVYEQYF

V gene: TRBV6-5
CDR3 length: 19
CDR3 protein: CASSYSGGGASTRKDTQYF

V gene: TRBV25-1
CDR3 length: 16
CDR3 protein: CASSSHPGQGFDEQFF

V gene: TRBV6-5
CDR3 length: 20
CDR3 protein: CASSYSGVSGGGLAKNIQYF

V gene: TRBV24-1
CDR3 length: 15
CDR3 protein: CATSATGFSTDTQYF

V gene: TRBV4-1
CDR3 length: 17
CDR3 protein: CASSQWETPSSYNEQFF

V gene: TRBV4-2
CDR3 length: 15
CDR3 protein: CASSPRQDPNEKLFF

V gene: TRBV13
CDR3 length: 14
CDR3 protein: CASSLERGTYEQYF

V gene: TRBV7-3
CDR3 length: 19
CDR3 protein: CASSLPREGGFYGANVLTF

V gene: TRBV29-1
CDR3 length: 16
CDR3 protein: CSVRDRGLGGANVLTF

V gene: TRBV29-1
CDR3 length: 15
CDR3 protein: CSVGPGTGGNSPLHF

V gene: TRBV12-3/TRBV12-4
CDR3 length: 13
CDR3 protein: CASRNRGHEGSTF

V gene: TRBV10-3
CDR3 length: 13
CDR3 protein: CAISATGSYEQYF

V gene: TRBV4-2
CDR3 length: 15
CDR3 protein: CASNRVSAAQETQYF

V gene: TRBV6-1
CDR3 length: 11
CDR3 protein: CASSGWETQYF

V gene: TRBV7-9
CDR3 length: 16
CDR3 protein: CANSSTSGGPQNIQYF

V gene: TRBV6-2/TRBV6-3
CDR3 length: 16
CDR3 protein: CASSCAAERHTDTQYF

V gene: TRBV3-1
CDR3 length: 13
CDR3 protein: CASSQVGSTEAFF

V gene: TRBV7-9
CDR3 length: 15
CDR3 protein: CASSLVAGYGETQYF

V gene: TRBV9
CDR3 length: 19
CDR3 protein: CASSVVSSTDRSGANVLTF

V gene: TRBV28
CDR3 length: 13
CDR3 protein: CATWTGLTDTQYF

V gene: TRBV20-1
CDR3 length: 13
CDR3 protein: CSATDGGAYEQYF

V gene: TRBV30
CDR3 length: 11
CDR3 protein: CAWSDYYEQYF

V gene: TRBV6-2/TRBV6-3
CDR3 length: 14
CDR3 protein: CASTKRTGGDEQYF

V gene: TRBV20-1
CDR3 length: 13
CDR3 protein: CSARGNRDYEQYF

V gene: TRBV5-1
CDR3 length: 15
CDR3 protein: CASSSVNQQGEKLFF